Sequencing of this TCR beta chain was carried out in a study of T-cell reconstitution after alpha-beta-depleted transplantation in children. Unique molecular identifiers featured in how the TCRbeta library was prepared. One entry per CDR3 protein, called by TCRdb with MiXCR from the PCR reads. The data show 450,000 to 500,000 distinct CDR3 sequences, with under 15% seen just once and about 5.4% held by the top ten. This clonotype was found a few times. V gave up 6 bases and J gave up 0 bases; unmatched junction bases: 11. Germline V gives CDR1 MNHNS, CDR2 SASEGT. The CDR3 extends over 19 amino acids. The sequence was collected from a human donor who donated a stem cell graft to a child with combined immunodeficiency. The specimen comprised PBMCs from the stem cell graft donor, sampled from the stem cell graft. This chain connects TRBV6-1 to TRBJ1-6; 10 positions match TRBD1. Written as DNA, the CDR3 is TGTGCCAGCAGACCGACCTCCGGGACAGGGGACTCCTATAATTCACCCCTCCACTTT. Residues: CASRPTSGTGDSYNSPLHF.